This is a list of T cell receptor beta chains from one sample in a study of cytomegalovirus exposure and HLA in healthy donors. Generated by immunoSEQ multiplex PCR, the TCRdb table keeps only in-frame clones and is missing some. The table lists roughly 140,000 clones, 65% to 85% of them singletons, with 3.5% to 4.5% in the top ten. Sequencing was performed on PBMCs. Receptors originate from a woman in her thirties or forties in good health and CMV-seropositive. The CDR3 runs from the conserved cysteine through the conserved F or W. D genes are given only for firm matches. Size values are once, few and many counts, or a class for expanded clones, and some rows have none.

j_gene: TRBJ2-7; v_gene: TRBV4-2; d_gene: TRBD2; abundance: -; CDR3aa: CASSQFSGSSYEQYF; CDR3nt: TGTGCCAGCAGCCAGTTTAGCGGGAGCTCCTACGAGCAGTACTTC
j_gene: TRBJ1-6; v_gene: TRBV6-6; d_gene: TRBD1; abundance: once; CDR3aa: CASSQQGLDSPLHF; CDR3nt: TGTGCCAGCAGTCAACAGGGGTTGGATTCACCCCTCCACTTT
j_gene: TRBJ1-5; v_gene: TRBV28; d_gene: TRBD1; abundance: -; CDR3aa: CASSLGQGAQPQHF; CDR3nt: TGTGCCAGCAGTTTAGGACAGGGGGCTCAGCCCCAGCATTTT
j_gene: TRBJ2-2; v_gene: TRBV2; d_gene: TRBD2; abundance: -; CDR3aa: CASSELAGRAGELFF; CDR3nt: TGTGCCAGCAGTGAACTAGCGGGCCGGGCCGGGGAGCTGTTTTTT
j_gene: TRBJ2-5; v_gene: TRBV2; d_gene: -; abundance: -; CDR3aa: CASSERGQETQYF; CDR3nt: TGTGCCAGCAGTGAACGCGGTCAAGAGACCCAGTACTTC
j_gene: TRBJ2-3; v_gene: TRBV27; d_gene: -; abundance: -; CDR3aa: CASSRTASTDTQYF; CDR3nt: TGTGCCAGCAGTCGGACAGCTAGCACAGATACGCAGTATTTT
j_gene: TRBJ2-7; v_gene: TRBV4-2; d_gene: TRBD2; abundance: -; CDR3aa: CASSQEGTSGLLEQYF; CDR3nt: TGTGCCAGCAGCCAAGAGGGGACTAGCGGTCTGCTCGAGCAGTACTTC
j_gene: TRBJ2-2; v_gene: TRBV10-1; d_gene: -; abundance: -; CDR3aa: CASRLTANTGELFF; CDR3nt: TGCGCCAGCAGACTGACAGCTAACACCGGGGAGCTGTTTTTT
j_gene: TRBJ1-5; v_gene: TRBV7-9; d_gene: -; abundance: -; CDR3aa: CASSLVGVGQPQHF; CDR3nt: TGTGCCAGCAGCTTAGTAGGGGTGGGCCAGCCCCAGCATTTT
j_gene: TRBJ2-1; v_gene: TRBV30; d_gene: TRBD2; abundance: -; CDR3aa: CAWNSGRSYNEQFF; CDR3nt: TGTGCCTGGAATAGCGGGAGGTCCTACAATGAGCAGTTCTTC
j_gene: TRBJ2-3; v_gene: TRBV7-2; d_gene: -; abundance: -; CDR3aa: CASSLGMAEGTDTQYF; CDR3nt: TGTGCCAGCAGCTTAGGCATGGCCGAGGGCACAGATACGCAGTATTTT
j_gene: TRBJ2-1; v_gene: TRBV5-1; d_gene: TRBD1; abundance: -; CDR3aa: CASSLPTGTGGYEQFF; CDR3nt: TGCGCCAGCAGCTTGCCGACCGGGACAGGGGGTTATGAGCAGTTCTTC
j_gene: TRBJ2-3; v_gene: TRBV29-1; d_gene: TRBD2; abundance: -; CDR3aa: CSSSGTSADTQYF; CDR3nt: TGCAGCTCTTCCGGGACTAGCGCAGATACGCAGTATTTT
j_gene: TRBJ2-7; v_gene: TRBV5-6; d_gene: -; abundance: -; CDR3aa: CASRSDWTLEQYF; CDR3nt: TGTGCCAGCAGATCGGACTGGACCTTAGAGCAGTACTTC
j_gene: TRBJ1-2; v_gene: TRBV28; d_gene: -; abundance: -; CDR3aa: CASTSGADYGYTF; CDR3nt: TGTGCCAGCACCTCGGGAGCCGACTATGGCTACACCTTC
j_gene: TRBJ2-3; v_gene: TRBV10-2; d_gene: TRBD2; abundance: once; CDR3aa: CASSEAGGSGDTQYF; CDR3nt: TGCGCCAGCAGTGAGGCGGGAGGAAGTGGAGATACGCAGTATTTT
j_gene: TRBJ2-2; v_gene: TRBV5-1; d_gene: -; abundance: -; CDR3aa: CASSLGPEGYTGELFF; CDR3nt: TGCGCCAGCAGCTTGGGGCCGGAGGGTTACACCGGGGAGCTGTTTTTT
j_gene: TRBJ2-5; v_gene: TRBV2; d_gene: -; abundance: few; CDR3aa: CALRETQYF; CDR3nt: TGTGCCCTGAGGGAGACCCAGTACTTC
j_gene: TRBJ2-7; v_gene: TRBV5-6; d_gene: -; abundance: few; CDR3aa: CASTSLLLGYEQYF; CDR3nt: TGTGCCAGCACCAGCTTACTCCTAGGCTACGAGCAGTACTTC
j_gene: TRBJ2-1; v_gene: TRBV5-4; d_gene: TRBD2; abundance: -; CDR3aa: CASSLDLLLAGGVGNEQFF; CDR3nt: TGTGCCAGCAGCTTGGACCTCTTACTAGCGGGGGGAGTGGGCAATGAGCAGTTCTTC
j_gene: TRBJ1-5; v_gene: TRBV5-8; d_gene: -; abundance: few; CDR3aa: CASSYGGINQPQHF; CDR3nt: TGTGCCAGCAGCTACGGGGGAATCAATCAGCCCCAGCATTTT
j_gene: TRBJ2-2; v_gene: TRBV7-3; d_gene: -; abundance: -; CDR3aa: CASSLDRTAHTGELFF; CDR3nt: TGTGCCAGCAGCTTAGACAGGACTGCTCACACCGGGGAGCTGTTTTTT
j_gene: TRBJ1-4; v_gene: TRBV18; d_gene: TRBD1; abundance: -; CDR3aa: CASSPPAQGAEKLFF; CDR3nt: TGTGCCAGCTCACCACCGGCACAGGGGGCTGAAAAACTGTTTTTT
j_gene: TRBJ2-3; v_gene: TRBV28; d_gene: -; abundance: -; CDR3aa: CASSLNGMDTQYF; CDR3nt: TGTGCCAGCAGTTTAAACGGGATGGATACGCAGTATTTT
j_gene: TRBJ1-1; v_gene: TRBV19; d_gene: -; abundance: -; CDR3aa: CASSSSMNTEAFF; CDR3nt: TGTGCCAGTAGTTCCTCTATGAACACTGAAGCTTTCTTT
j_gene: TRBJ2-2; v_gene: TRBV10-3; d_gene: -; abundance: -; CDR3aa: CAISEPEQGGELFF; CDR3nt: TGTGCCATCAGTGAGCCGGAACAGGGCGGGGAGCTGTTTTTT
j_gene: TRBJ1-1; v_gene: TRBV6-1; d_gene: -; abundance: -; CDR3aa: CASIQRGAFPEAFF; CDR3nt: TGTGCCAGCATCCAAAGGGGCGCGTTCCCTGAAGCTTTCTTT
j_gene: TRBJ2-3; v_gene: TRBV25-1; d_gene: -; abundance: -; CDR3aa: CASSEGGKGGLNTQYF; CDR3nt: TGTGCCAGCAGTGAAGGAGGGAAAGGTGGCTTAAATACGCAGTATTTT
j_gene: TRBJ2-5; v_gene: TRBV7-3; d_gene: -; abundance: few; CDR3aa: CASSSTTRGQETQYF; CDR3nt: TGTGCCAGCAGCTCGACAACACGGGGACAAGAGACCCAGTACTTC
j_gene: TRBJ2-6; v_gene: TRBV7-2; d_gene: -; abundance: few; CDR3aa: CASSLREAGANVLTF; CDR3nt: TGTGCCAGCAGCTTAAGGGAGGCTGGGGCCAACGTCCTGACTTTC
j_gene: TRBJ2-1; v_gene: TRBV7-2; d_gene: TRBD2; abundance: few; CDR3aa: CASSLAYSLAGQGYEQFF; CDR3nt: TGTGCCAGCAGCTTAGCGTATTCTCTAGCGGGTCAGGGGTATGAGCAGTTCTTC
j_gene: TRBJ2-5; v_gene: TRBV7-2; d_gene: TRBD2; abundance: -; CDR3aa: CASSPRTSGRAGQETQYF; CDR3nt: TGTGCCAGCAGCCCCCGGACTAGCGGGAGGGCCGGGCAAGAGACCCAGTACTTC
j_gene: TRBJ2-7; v_gene: TRBV6-1; d_gene: TRBD1; abundance: -; CDR3aa: CASSEAGTGRSRQYF; CDR3nt: TGTGCCAGCAGTGAAGCCGGGACAGGGAGGAGCCGGCAGTACTTC
j_gene: TRBJ2-7; v_gene: TRBV7-2; d_gene: TRBD1; abundance: -; CDR3aa: CASSLGGTGGTHEQYF; CDR3nt: TGTGCCAGCAGCTTAGGGGGGACAGGGGGGACCCACGAGCAGTACTTC
j_gene: TRBJ2-5; v_gene: TRBV6-6; d_gene: TRBD1; abundance: once; CDR3aa: CASVARGQETQYF; CDR3nt: TGTGCCAGCGTAGCCAGGGGGCAAGAGACCCAGTACTTC
j_gene: TRBJ1-1; v_gene: TRBV27; d_gene: TRBD1; abundance: few; CDR3aa: CASSRLPGQTEAFF; CDR3nt: TGTGCCAGCAGTCGGTTGCCGGGACAGACTGAAGCTTTCTTT